A single sample gave rise to the 5 T cell receptor beta chains below, sequenced in a study of blood T cell repertoires in COVID-19 (dated by TCRdb to 2018 to 2020). Libraries were built with the immunoSEQ multiplex PCR assay. TCRdb re-hosts the immuneACCESS table, in-frame sequences only. Its copies lack some clones; in the studies checked, an unresolved V gene accounts for under half of them, and the cause for the rest is not known. The sample data list about 320,000 clones, and over 70% of these were observed just once. Clones ranked in the top ten supply approximately 1.3% of the sample. The sequenced sample consisted of peripheral blood. The receptor set was obtained from a woman between 50 and 59 years old with acute or convalescent COVID-19.

V gene TRBV4-1 combines with J gene TRBJ2-1; 12 bases line up with TRBD2. This CDR3 contains 18 residues. Germline assignment: CDR1 MGHRA and CDR2 YSYEKL. After removal of 2 bases from V and 0 bases from J, the junction contained 5 bases not matched to a gene. In nucleotides, the CDR3 is TGCGCCAGCAGCCAAACTAGCGGGGGGTCGAGCTCCTACAATGAGCAGTTCTTC. Encoded protein: CASSQTSGGSSSYNEQFF.

V gene TRBV6-5 combines with J gene TRBJ1-2; 10 bases are a match to TRBD1. Germline V gene sequence: CDR1 MNHEY, CDR2 SVGAGI. The CDR3 has 12 residues. Trimming at V came to 8 bases and at J to 7 bases, leaving 4 bases not matched to a gene. The chain's CDR3 is CASQRTGGGYTF. Here the CDR3 DNA reads TGTGCCAGCCAAAGGACAGGGGGTGGCTACACCTTC.

The table lists this clone with a few counts. The chain links TRBV2 to TRBJ1-1; D gene unclear. V lost 1 base to trimming and J lost 5 bases, with 11 bases between them. CDR3 length: 14 residues. The V gene's germline CDR1 is SNHLY and CDR2 FYNNEI. CDR3 in DNA: TGTGCCAGCAGTGAAGGGAGGACTTGGACTGAAGCTTTCTTT. Its protein is CASSEGRTWTEAFF.

V usage is TRBV3-1 (or the pseudogene TRBV3-2) and J usage is TRBJ2-5; tentatively, D is TRBD1 (5 bases). Trimming left V 1 base short and J 7 bases short, with 13 bases between. Per the germline V gene, CDR1 is LGHDT and CDR2 is YNNKEL (reference sequence). This CDR3 has 14 amino acids. CDR3 DNA sequence: TGTGCCAGCAGCCAAGGGGGCCCGCCGGTGACCCAGTACTTC. This translates into CASSQGGPPVTQYF.

The rearrangement links TRBV6-6 to TRBJ1-1; TRBD1 might be the D (6 bases). This CDR3 comprises 14 residues. CDR1 is MNHNY, CDR2 SVGAGI, per germline (reference sequence). The V end was cut by 7 bases, the J end by 2 bases, with 14 bases between. CDR3 DNA: TGTGCCAGCATTAAAGGACAGCAAAACACTGAAGCTTTCTTT. This translates into CASIKGQQNTEAFF.